The present entry profiles one T cell receptor beta chain with its context. No antigen is known for it. The CDR3 sequence is 17 residues long. Trimming stripped 0 bases from V and 6 bases from J, with 19 bases between. CDR1 is SGHDN, CDR2 FVKESK, per germline. The sample is drawn from a study of CD8+ T cells in alopecia areata. Study as a whole: Tofacitinib was taken orally by treated patients, and the dose was 5 to 10 mg twice daily.

Stated treatment: oral pan-JAK inhibitor, 5-10 mg twice daily. Patients with alopecia areata provided lesional scalp punch biopsies as well as peripheral blood. Following RNA extraction, reverse transcription yielded cDNA that acted as the sequencing template. Assay: immunoSEQ multiplex PCR; the TCRdb copy retains only in-frame clones and omits some. This sample has roughly 3,200 clones, with roughly three quarters found just once. Study-level findings and limits: Scalp clonality dropped significantly under tofacitinib, as did expanded CD8+ top-100 clones.

The source was skin, collected at week 24, from a patient treated with tofacitinib. This TCR derives from a human donor with alopecia areata. V is TRBV14 and J is TRBJ2-3, with a weak D call TRBD1 (6 bases). CDR3 amino acids: CASSQDRLTGPSDTQYF. The CDR3, as DNA: TGTGCCAGCAGCCAAGATCGACTGACAGGCCCTAGCGATACGCAGTATTTT.